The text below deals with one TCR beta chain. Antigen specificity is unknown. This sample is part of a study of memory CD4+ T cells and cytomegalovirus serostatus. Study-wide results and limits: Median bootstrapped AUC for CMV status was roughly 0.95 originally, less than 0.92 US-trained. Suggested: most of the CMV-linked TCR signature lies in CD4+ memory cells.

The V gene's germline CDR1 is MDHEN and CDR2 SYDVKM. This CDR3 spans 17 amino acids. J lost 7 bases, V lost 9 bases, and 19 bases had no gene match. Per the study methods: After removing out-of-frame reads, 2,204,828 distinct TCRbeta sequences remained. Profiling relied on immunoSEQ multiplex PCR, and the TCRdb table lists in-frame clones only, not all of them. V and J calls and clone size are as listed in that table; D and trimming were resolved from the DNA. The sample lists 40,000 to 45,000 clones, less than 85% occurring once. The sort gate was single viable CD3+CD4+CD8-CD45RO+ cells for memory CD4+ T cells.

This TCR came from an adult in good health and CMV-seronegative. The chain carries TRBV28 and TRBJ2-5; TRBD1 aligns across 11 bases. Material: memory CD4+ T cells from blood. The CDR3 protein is CASPIPLRTGGAGTQYF. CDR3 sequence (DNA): TGTGCCAGTCCGATCCCCCTACGGACAGGGGGCGCAGGGACCCAGTACTTC.